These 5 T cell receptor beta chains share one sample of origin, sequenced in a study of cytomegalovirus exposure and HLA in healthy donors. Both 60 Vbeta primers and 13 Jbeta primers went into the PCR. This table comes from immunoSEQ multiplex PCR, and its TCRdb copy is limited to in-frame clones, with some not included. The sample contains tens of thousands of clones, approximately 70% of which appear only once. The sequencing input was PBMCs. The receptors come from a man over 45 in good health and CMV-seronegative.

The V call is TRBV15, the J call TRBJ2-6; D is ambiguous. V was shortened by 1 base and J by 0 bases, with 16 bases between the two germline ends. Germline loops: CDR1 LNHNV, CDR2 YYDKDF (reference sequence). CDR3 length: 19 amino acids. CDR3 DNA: TGTGCCACCAGCAGAGGTGGTTTAGGATTAGCCTCTGGGGCCAACGTCCTGACTTTC. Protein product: CATSRGGLGLASGANVLTF.

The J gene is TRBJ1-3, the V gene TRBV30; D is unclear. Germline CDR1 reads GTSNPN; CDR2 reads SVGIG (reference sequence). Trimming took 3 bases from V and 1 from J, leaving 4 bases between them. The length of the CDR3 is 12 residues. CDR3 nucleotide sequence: TGTGCCTGGAGCCCGTCTGGAAACACCATATATTTT. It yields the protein CAWSPSGNTIYF. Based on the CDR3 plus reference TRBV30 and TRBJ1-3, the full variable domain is SQTIHQWPATLVQPVGSPLSLECTVEGTSNPNLYWYRQAAGRGLQLLFYSVGIGQISSEVPQNLSASRPQDRQFILSSKKLLLSDSGFYLCAWSPSGNTIYFGEGSWLTVV.

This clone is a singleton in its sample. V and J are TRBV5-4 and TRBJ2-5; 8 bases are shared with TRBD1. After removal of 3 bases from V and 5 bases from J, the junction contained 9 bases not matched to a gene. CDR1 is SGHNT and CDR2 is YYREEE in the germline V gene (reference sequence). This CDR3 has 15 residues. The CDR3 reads CASSSKTQGAETQYF. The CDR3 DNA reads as TGTGCCAGCAGCTCGAAAACCCAGGGGGCGGAGACCCAGTACTTC. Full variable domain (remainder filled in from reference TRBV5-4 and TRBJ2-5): ETGVTQSPTHLIKTRGQQVTLRCSSQSGHNTVSWYQQALGQGPQFIFQYYREEENGRGNFPPRFSGLQFPNYSSELNVNALELDDSALYLCASSSKTQGAETQYFGPGTRLLVL.

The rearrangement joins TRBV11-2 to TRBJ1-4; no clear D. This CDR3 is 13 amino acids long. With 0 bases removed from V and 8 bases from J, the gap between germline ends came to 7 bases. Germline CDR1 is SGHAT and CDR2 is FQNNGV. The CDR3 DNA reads TGTGCCAGCAGCTTAGACAGGAGGGAAAAACTGTTTTTT. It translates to CASSLDRREKLFF.

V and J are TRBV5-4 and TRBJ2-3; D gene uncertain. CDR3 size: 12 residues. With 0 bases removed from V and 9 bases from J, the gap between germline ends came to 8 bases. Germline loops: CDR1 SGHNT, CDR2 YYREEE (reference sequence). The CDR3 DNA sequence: TGTGCCAGCAGCTTGGGCCCCGGGACGCAGTATTTT. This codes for CASSLGPGTQYF.